Below, 6 T cell receptor beta chains from the same sample are listed, as sequenced in a study of blood T cells in healthy people across ages. With a J-beta primer mix and a sample-barcoded 5' primer, a second PCR ran roughly 7 to 11 cycles. TCRdb fed the 5' RACE reads into MiXCR, producing one record per CDR3 protein. Of just over 1 million distinct CDR3 sequences in the sample, under 45% were seen once. The sample consisted of blood. The receptors derive from a woman in her fifties or sixties in good health.

CDR3 nucleotides: TGCGCCAGCAGTGAGTCTGCAGGGCCCACAGATACGCAGTATTTT. It encodes CASSESAGPTDTQYF. The chain carries TRBV10-1 and TRBJ2-3; TRBD1 is a possible D gene (5 bases). The CDR3 is 15 amino acids. Germline loops: CDR1 WNHNN, CDR2 SYGVQD (reference sequence). Trimming took 0 bases from V and 2 from J, leaving 9 bases between them.

In this sample, this clonotype turned up a few times. The chain joins TRBV10-3 to TRBJ2-1, with 7 bases identical to TRBD2. With 2 bases clipped from V and 8 bases from J, the junction kept 15 bases outside the gene matches. The CDR3 is 17 residues long. Germline V gene sequence: CDR1 ENHRY, CDR2 SYGVKD. The CDR3 protein is CAISERGAGAVLHEQFF. The CDR3 DNA is TGTGCCATCAGTGAGCGAGGGGCGGGAGCCGTCCTTCATGAGCAGTTCTTC.

This clonotype came up many times. The V and J genes are TRBV12-3 or TRBV12-4 and TRBJ2-3; a possible D gene is TRBD2 (5 bases). The ends were cut back, 5 bases at V and 2 bases at J, with 11 bases in the middle. This CDR3 has 14 residues. The CDR3 loop is CASSRTGVTDTQYF. CDR3 nucleotides: TGTGCCAGCAGTCGGACTGGGGTCACAGATACGCAGTATTTT.

This clonotype was seen only a few times. V gene TRBV7-9 combines with J gene TRBJ2-5; 12 nucleotides line up with TRBD2. From germline, CDR1 is SEHNR and CDR2 FQNEAQ (reference sequence). The CDR3 is 15 residues long. The ends lost 7 bases at V and 3 bases at J; junction bases unmatched: 6. CDR3 coding DNA: TGTGCCAGCACCCCTAGCGGGAGGGCTAAAGAGACCCAGTACTTC. Translated: CASTPSGRAKETQYF.

The gene calls are TRBV5-5 and TRBJ2-5, with a tentative D call TRBD1 (6 bases). CDR3 length: 15 residues. The germline gives CDR1 SGHKS, CDR2 YYEKEE (reference sequence). V was shortened by 1 base and J by 1 base, with 11 bases between the two germline ends. As DNA, the CDR3 is TGTGCCAGCAGCTTGTACGGACAGTCCCAAGAGACCCAGTACTTC. Translated, it gives CASSLYGQSQETQYF.

The count of this clonotype is one. The genes are TRBV25-1 and TRBJ1-6; no clear D. The CDR3 has 12 amino acids. Trimming pared 4 bases from V and 3 bases from J, leaving 1 base between. CDR1 MGHDK and CDR2 SYGVNS come from the germline V gene. The DNA for the CDR3 is TGTGCCAGCAGTGGCTATAATTCACCCCTCCACTTT. Amino acids: CASSGYNSPLHF.